Presented here are 11 T cell receptor beta chains from one specimen sequenced in a study of T cell clonality in common variable immunodeficiency (dated by TCRdb to 2013 to 2016). Libraries were prepared through the immunoSEQ multiplex PCR assay. Not all clones reach the TCRdb copy of this immuneACCESS table, which keeps in-frame sequences only. Checked studies attribute under half of the gap to unresolved V genes and leave the rest unexplained. In this sample the table shows approximately 60,000 clones, and no singletons are among them. Over 0.8% of the sample belongs to the ten largest clones. The sample taken for sequencing was peripheral blood mononuclear cells. The receptors come from a person aged 18-70 years in good health.

This clone was counted at least ten times. The read terminates 3 residues before the CDR3 end, so the remaining end is supplied by the germline J gene. V usage is TRBV2 and J usage is TRBJ1-2, with 7 nucleotides matching TRBD1. Germline assignment: CDR1 SNHLY and CDR2 FYNNEI. The CDR3 is 14 amino acids. CDR3 bases read: TGTGCCAGCAGTGATCAGGGGGTGAGGCACGGC. Translating gives CASSDQGVRHG. The whole CDR3 reads CASSDQGVRHGYTF. The full variable domain, rest sourced from reference TRBV2 and TRBJ1-2, is EPEVTQTPSHQVTQMGQEVILRCVPISNHLYFYWYRQILGQKVEFLVSFYNNEISEKSEIFDDQFSVERPDGSNFTLKIRSTKLEDSAMYFCASSDQGVRHGYTFGSGTRLTVV.

This clone was counted ten times or more. The read finishes 3 residues shy of the CDR3 end, and the germline J gene is used to complete it. This chain joins TRBV4-2 and TRBJ2-3, with 9 bases matching TRBD2. The trim removed 4 bases at V and 0 bases at J, leaving 8 bases unmatched. The CDR3 extends over 17 amino acids. Germline CDR1 and CDR2: LGHNA and YNFKEQ. The CDR3: CASSRSSGATSTDTQYF. The part of the CDR3 DNA that was read is TGTGCCAGCAGCCGATCTAGCGGGGCCACTAGCACAGATACG.

This clone has a count of ten or more. The sequenced fragment ends 3 residues before the CDR3 boundary, so the rest is inferred from the germline J gene. The chain carries TRBV5-1 and TRBJ1-3, with 7 bases fitting TRBD1. The CDR3 length is 15 residues. V shed 4 bases and J 6 bases; nucleotides not matched to a gene: 10. Germline V gene data show CDR1 as SGHRS and CDR2 as YFSETQ. CDR3 DNA (partial): TGCGCCAGCAGCCAAACAGGGGCTCTGGAAAACACC. It specifies CASSQTGALENT. The entire CDR3 protein is CASSQTGALENTIYF.

The table lists this clone with many counts. The sequence runs out 3 residues before the end of the CDR3; the remainder is reconstructed from the germline J gene. V gene TRBV28 combines with J gene TRBJ1-2; 7 bases map to TRBD1. The CDR3 spans 15 residues. Germline V gene lookup returns CDR1 MDHEN and CDR2 SYDVKM. The V gene end was trimmed by 6 bases and the J gene end by 7 bases; junction bases not matched to a gene: 14. The sequenced CDR3 bases are TGTGCCAGCAGCTTGAACGACAGGGAGATTGGTGGC. Translated, it gives CASSLNDREIGG. The full CDR3 reads CASSLNDREIGGYTF.

This clone was counted ten times or more. The read comes to an end 3 residues before the CDR3 does, leaving the germline J gene to fill in the end. The J gene is TRBJ1-5, the V gene TRBV23-1, with D perhaps TRBD1 (5 bases). TRBV23-1 is sorted into the ORF group, with uncertain function. Trimming removed 0 bases from V and 2 bases from J, with 20 bases in between. The CDR3 length is 19 residues. CDR3 sequence: CASSQSSTGGERCNQPQHF. The part of the CDR3 DNA that was read is TGCGCCAGCAGTCAATCGTCCACCGGGGGTGAGCGGTGCAATCAGCCC.

There are many counts of this clone. The chain's CDR3 is CASSPSVGHENIQYF. The CDR3 DNA, read in part, is TGTGCCAGCAGCCCTTCGGTGGGACACGAAAACATT. The chain couples TRBV7-2 to TRBJ2-4; TRBD1 is a possible D gene (6 bases). Read coverage stops 3 residues before the CDR3 terminus; the germline J gene supplies the remainder. Germline V gene sequence: CDR1 SGHTA, CDR2 FQGNSA. The CDR3 runs 15 residues. With 5 bases removed from V and 5 bases from J, the gap between germline ends came to 16 bases.

This clone was picked up many times. Read coverage stops 3 residues before the CDR3 terminus; the germline J gene supplies the remainder. The chain has TRBV6-2 or TRBV6-3 and TRBJ1-5; D is perhaps TRBD1 (5 bases). Trimming left V 6 bases short and J 1 base short, with 19 bases between. The CDR3 spans 17 residues. Germline-derived CDR1 and CDR2 are MNHEY and SVGEGT. The part of the CDR3 DNA that was read is TGTGCCAGCAGACCAGGAGGGCTGGGGCTAAGCAATCAGCCC. Amino acid sequence: CASRPGGLGLSNQP. The whole CDR3 protein is CASRPGGLGLSNQPQHF.

This clone has at least ten counts. The read falls 3 residues short of the CDR3 end, and the missing part is taken from the germline J gene. The chain has TRBV6-2 or TRBV6-3 and TRBJ2-1; 15 bases are a match to TRBD2. The V gene's germline CDR1 is MNHEY and CDR2 SVGEGT. With 6 bases clipped from V and 9 bases from J, the junction kept 3 bases outside the gene matches. There are 14 residues in the CDR3. CDR3 in amino acids: CASSPGLAGGEQFF. The part of the CDR3 DNA that was read is TGTGCCAGCAGCCCGGGACTAGCGGGGGGTGAG.

This clone has ten or more counts. Sequencing ends 3 residues short of the CDR3 end; the germline J gene provides the rest. The chain joins TRBV20-1 to TRBJ2-3; TRBD1 or TRBD2 may be the D gene (5 bases each). The CDR3 is made up of 14 amino acids. CDR1 and CDR2 (germline): DFQATT, SNEGSKA (reference sequence). CDR3 amino acids: CSARSLEGQETQYF. The covered CDR3 bases are TGCAGTGCTAGGAGTCTTGAGGGGCAAGAGACG.

This clone was detected only a few times. The CDR3 is cut off 3 residues early in the read; its end comes from the germline J gene. This chain joins TRBV18 and TRBJ1-2; D gene uncertain. CDR3 length: 14 amino acids. Germline CDR1 reads KGHSH; CDR2 reads LQKENI. V shed 3 bases and J shed 5 bases, with 13 bases lying between them. The DNA read from the CDR3 is TGTGCCAGCTCACCGGTCCAGGCGGGATATGGC. Translation gives CASSPVQAGYG. The entire CDR3 is CASSPVQAGYGYTF.

This clone was detected many times. From the germline J gene comes the end of the CDR3, since the read stops 3 residues before it. J is TRBJ2-1 and V is TRBV5-1; D may be TRBD2 (5 bases). Trimming cost V 4 bases and J 2 bases, with 13 bases left between them. The CDR3 is 15 amino acids. CDR1 and CDR2 (germline): SGHRS, YFSETQ. CDR3 bases read: TGCGCCAGCAGCCTAAAGGTCGGGGCCTACAATGAG. This codes for CASSLKVGAYNE. The entire CDR3 is CASSLKVGAYNEQFF. The whole variable domain, filled in from reference TRBV5-1 and TRBJ2-1, reads KAGVTQTPRYLIKTRGQQVTLSCSPISGHRSVSWYQQTPGQGLQFLFEYFSETQRNKGNFPGRFSGRQFSNSRSEMNVSTLELGDSALYLCASSLKVGAYNEQFFGPGTRLTVL.